The clone carrying this T cell receptor (beta chain) was recorded a few times. Antigen specificity is unknown. The data originate from a study of vaccination effects on CD4 cells after COVID-19. Sequencing was preceded by expansion of antigen-specific CD4+ T cells with viral peptide pools in the ViraFEST assay. Culturing for more than 9 days preceded CD4+ T cell isolation. Two-dose BNT162b2 or mRNA-1273 vaccination was given to participants. With 7.5 to 10 ug/ml peptides and around 10 IU/ml IL-2, fewer than 2.5 million PBMC per well were cultured. Measured with immunoSEQ multiplex PCR; TCRdb has only the in-frame clones, and not every one. The sample records fewer than 90,000 clones, 60% to 80% being singletons. This receptor was obtained from a human donor who received a COVID-19 vaccine. The sequencing used CD4+ T cells from PBMCs cultured with HCoV-OC43 spike peptides, collected after COVID-19 vaccination. Subset in this sample: HCoV-OC43 spike overlapping peptide pool stimulation.

The CDR3 sequence: CASRIDSYNEQFF. The DNA of the CDR3 is TGTGCCAGCAGGATCGACAGCTACAATGAGCAGTTCTTC. V usage is TRBV25-1 and J usage is TRBJ2-1, with a weak D call TRBD1 (5 bases). CDR3 size: 13 residues. The germline V gene has CDR1 MGHDK and CDR2 SYGVNS. V lost 6 bases and J 3 bases, leaving 9 bases between the germline ends.